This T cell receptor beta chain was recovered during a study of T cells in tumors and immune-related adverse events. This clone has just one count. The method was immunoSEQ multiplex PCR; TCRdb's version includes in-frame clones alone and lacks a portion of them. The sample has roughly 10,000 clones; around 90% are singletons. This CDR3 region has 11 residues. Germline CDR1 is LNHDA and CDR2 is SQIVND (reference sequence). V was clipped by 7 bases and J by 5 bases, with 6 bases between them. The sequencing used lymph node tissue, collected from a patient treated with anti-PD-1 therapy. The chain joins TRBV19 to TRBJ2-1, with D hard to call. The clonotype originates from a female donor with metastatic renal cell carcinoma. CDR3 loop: CASKYDNEQFF. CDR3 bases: TGTGCCAGTAAATATGACAATGAGCAGTTCTTC. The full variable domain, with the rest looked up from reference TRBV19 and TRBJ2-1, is DGGITQSPKYLFRKEGQNVTLSCEQNLNHDAMYWYRQDPGQGLRLIYYSQIVNDFQKGDIAEGYSVSREKKESFPLTVTSAQKNPTAFYLCASKYDNEQFFGPGTRLTVL.